The 30 T cell receptor beta chains reported below all come from one sample, sequenced in a study of blood T cell repertoires in COVID-19 (dated by TCRdb to the early 2020s). The library was built by means of the immunoSEQ multiplex PCR assay. This immuneACCESS table, as held by TCRdb, lists in-frame sequences with V and J called but not all clones. Of the missing ones, under half trace to an unresolved V gene in checked studies; the others have no known cause. This sample is represented by under 150,000 clones; about 90% of them were singletons. The ten largest clones add up to under 3% of the sample. The sequenced sample was peripheral blood. The source is a man in his fifties or sixties with active COVID-19.

This chain joins TRBV6-2 or TRBV6-3 and TRBJ1-6; possible D gene TRBD1, 5 bases. Germline lookup yields CDR1 MNHEY and CDR2 SVGEGT. Trimming removed 2 bases at V and 7 bases at J, with 18 bases between. The CDR3 consists of 17 residues. The CDR3 bases are TGTGCCAGCAGTTACGCCCTGGGGGGGATCATGAATTCACCCCTCCACTTT. This sequence encodes CASSYALGGIMNSPLHF.

In its sample, this clone was seen many times. The chain joins TRBV5-1 to TRBJ2-7, with 8 bases fitting TRBD1. The germline CDR1 and CDR2 sequences are SGHRS and YFSETQ. V dropped 5 bases and J dropped 5; count of bases not matched to a gene: 9. The CDR3 has 14 amino acids. The CDR3 region is CASSLGQGINEQYF. Written as DNA, the CDR3 is TGCGCCAGCAGTTTAGGACAGGGAATCAACGAGCAGTACTTC. Combining the CDR3 with reference TRBV5-1 and TRBJ2-7 gives the whole variable domain KAGVTQTPRYLIKTRGQQVTLSCSPISGHRSVSWYQQTPGQGLQFLFEYFSETQRNKGNFPGRFSGRQFSNSRSEMNVSTLELGDSALYLCASSLGQGINEQYFGPGTRLTVT.

V gene TRBV3-1 (or the pseudogene TRBV3-2) combines with J gene TRBJ1-2; possibly TRBD1 for D (5 bases). The V gene lost 1 base and the J gene lost 7 bases, with 13 bases spanning the gap. Per germline, CDR1 LGHDT and CDR2 YNNKEL (reference sequence). The CDR3 is made up of 14 amino acids. Written as DNA, the CDR3 is TGTGCCAGCAGCCAAGTAGGAGGGGAAAGTGGCTACACCTTC. Residues: CASSQVGGESGYTF.

The CDR3 bases are TGTGCCAGCTCACCCACAGCCCTCTACCAGGTTTTGGAAGATGAAAAACTGTTTTTT. It translates to CASSPTALYQVLEDEKLFF. V usage is TRBV18 and J usage is TRBJ1-4; no firm D call. Germline assignment: CDR1 KGHSH and CDR2 LQKENI. Trimming removed 3 bases from V and 6 bases from J, with 26 bases in between. The CDR3 sequence is 19 residues long.

This sequence joins TRBV4-1 and TRBJ2-7; 9 nucleotides line up with TRBD1. J was trimmed by 7 bases and V by 2 bases; bases with no gene match: 15. The germline CDR1 and CDR2 sequences are MGHRA and YSYEKL. This CDR3 region has 17 residues. The CDR3 region is CASSQHPLQGATWEQYF. The CDR3 nucleotides read TGCGCCAGCAGCCAACACCCCTTACAGGGGGCCACGTGGGAGCAGTACTTC.

About this clone itself: It is likely a read error, because the conserved phenylalanine at the end of the CDR3 is missing. CDR3 bases: TGTGCCACCAGCAGAGATCGGGGGATCGGCTATGGCTACACCCTC. Translating it yields CATSRDRGIGYGYTL. The V gene is TRBV15, the J gene TRBJ1-2; weak D call: TRBD1 (5 bases). The germline gives CDR1 LNHNV, CDR2 YYDKDF (reference sequence). The germline V and J ends were trimmed by 0 bases and 4 bases, with 12 bases remaining between them. The CDR3 length is 15 residues.

J is TRBJ2-3 and V is TRBV30, with 11 bases matching TRBD1. This CDR3 has 13 residues. The V and J ends lost 5 bases and 6 bases, in that order; junction bases with no gene match: 4. In germline, CDR1 is GTSNPN, CDR2 SVGIG (reference sequence). CDR3 coding DNA: TGTGCCTGGGGACAGGGGGCGCGGGATACGCAGTATTTT. This translates into CAWGQGARDTQYF.

The J gene is TRBJ2-1, the V gene TRBV9, with D possibly being TRBD2 (6 bases). The CDR3 loop spans 18 amino acids. In germline, CDR1 is SGDLS, CDR2 YYNGEE. The germline V and J ends were trimmed by 3 bases and 2 bases, with 21 bases remaining between them. CDR3 residues: CASSGESVTLAPYNEQFF. The DNA for the CDR3 is TGTGCCAGCAGCGGTGAGTCAGTGACACTAGCCCCCTACAATGAGCAGTTCTTC.

The chain couples TRBV3-1 (or the pseudogene TRBV3-2) to TRBJ1-2, with D perhaps matching TRBD1 (6 bases). CDR1 and CDR2 (germline): LGHDT, YNNKEL (reference sequence). The length of the CDR3 is 14 residues. Trimming removed 1 base at V and 7 bases at J, with 13 bases between. For the CDR3, the DNA is TGTGCCAGCAGCCAAGGCGGCGGGGGCGCTGGCTACACCTTC. Translating it yields CASSQGGGGAGYTF.

The chain couples TRBV3-1 (or the pseudogene TRBV3-2) to TRBJ2-1; no clear D. The germline gives CDR1 LGHDT, CDR2 YNNKEL (reference sequence). The CDR3 totals 15 residues. V lost 0 bases to trimming and J lost 7 bases, with 13 bases between them. CDR3 residues: CASSQDELARNEQFF. CDR3 bases: TGTGCCAGCAGCCAAGACGAATTAGCTCGGAATGAGCAGTTCTTC.

The chain is built from TRBV2 and TRBJ2-2, with 7 bases that match TRBD1. Losses at the gene ends were 5 bases for V and 6 bases for J; bases not matched to a gene: 0. This CDR3 has 12 amino acids. Looked up from germline, CDR1 is SNHLY and CDR2 is FYNNEI. The CDR3 here is CASSQGAGELFF. CDR3 bases: TGTGCCAGCAGTCAGGGGGCCGGGGAGCTGTTTTTT. The full variable domain, its missing parts supplied by reference TRBV2 and TRBJ2-2, is EPEVTQTPSHQVTQMGQEVILRCVPISNHLYFYWYRQILGQKVEFLVSFYNNEISEKSEIFDDQFSVERPDGSNFTLKIRSTKLEDSAMYFCASSQGAGELFFGEGSRLTVL.

The chain carries TRBV29-1 and TRBJ1-6; D call uncertain. Germline CDR1 and CDR2: SQVTM and ANQGSEA. The CDR3 length is 13 residues. V shed 6 bases and J shed 7 bases, with 13 bases lying between them. The chain's CDR3 is CSVSGSPNSPLHF. CDR3 bases: TGCAGCGTCTCGGGGAGCCCCAATTCACCCCTCCACTTT.

This sequence joins TRBV6-5 and TRBJ1-2; D is ambiguous. This CDR3 has 11 amino acids. Germline CDR1 and CDR2: MNHEY and SVGAGI. Trimming shortened V by 6 bases and J by 2 bases, and 4 bases separated the two germline ends. Here the CDR3 reads CASRQNYGYTF. As DNA, the CDR3 is TGTGCCAGCAGACAAAACTATGGCTACACCTTC.

This chain joins TRBV27 and TRBJ2-7, with 9 bases lining up with TRBD1. Germline CDR1 reads MNHEY; CDR2 reads SMNVEV (reference sequence). The CDR3 is 17 residues long. The J segment lost 3 bases and the V segment lost 6 bases, leaving 15 bases of the junction unmatched. The CDR3 loop reads CASRRYPGQGGFYEQYF. CDR3 bases: TGTGCCAGCAGGCGCTACCCGGGACAGGGAGGTTTCTACGAGCAGTACTTC.

The chain couples TRBV5-4 to TRBJ2-1, with D uncertain. Trimming shortened V by 0 bases and J by 7 bases, and 2 bases separated the two germline ends. Germline values: CDR1 SGHNT, CDR2 YYREEE (reference sequence). This CDR3 is built from 11 residues. CDR3 loop: CASSLANEQFF. The CDR3 DNA reads as TGTGCCAGCAGCTTGGCAAATGAGCAGTTCTTC.

The count of this clone is one. The chain recombines TRBV29-1 with TRBJ1-1; D is unresolved. From germline, CDR1 is SQVTM and CDR2 ANQGSEA. Trimming left V 6 bases short and J 0 bases short, with 14 bases between. This CDR3 spans 14 amino acids. CDR3 DNA sequence: TGCAGCGTGGTCCTGGGGAGGTTGAACACTGAAGCTTTCTTT. Translation gives CSVVLGRLNTEAFF.

J is TRBJ2-2 and V is TRBV5-1, with TRBD1 identical over 7 bases. The V segment lost 4 bases and the J segment 4 bases; nucleotides outside the gene matches: 4. The CDR3 runs 14 residues. Germline V gene sequence: CDR1 SGHRS, CDR2 YFSETQ. The DNA of the CDR3 is TGCGCCAGCAGCCTGACAGGGTTCACCGGGGAGCTGTTTTTT. It codes for CASSLTGFTGELFF.

The chain uses TRBV19 and TRBJ1-5; D possibly corresponds to TRBD1 (6 bases). This CDR3 has 16 amino acids. Trimming took off 3 bases at V and 2 bases at J, with 14 bases between the two ends. Germline V gene data show CDR1 as LNHDA and CDR2 as SQIVND (reference sequence). CDR3 bases: TGTGCCAGTAGTATTACGGGGGGCAGGGGCAATCAGCCCCAGCATTTT. Encoded protein: CASSITGGRGNQPQHF.

The chain has TRBV5-4 and TRBJ2-5; D is uncertain. CDR3 length: 13 residues. Per germline, CDR1 SGHNT and CDR2 YYREEE (reference sequence). V shed 4 bases and J shed 5 bases, with 12 bases lying between them. The CDR3 sequence is CASSTVPTETQYF. DNA for the CDR3: TGTGCCAGCAGCACTGTGCCAACGGAGACCCAGTACTTC.

This chain connects TRBV11-2 to TRBJ2-2, with D possibly TRBD2 on 6 matching bases. V was clipped by 1 base and J by 8 bases, with 17 bases between them. The CDR3 sequence is 16 residues long. The germline CDR1 and CDR2 sequences are SGHAT and FQNNGV. CDR3 in DNA: TGTGCCAGCAGCTTAGGTACTAGCCGATGGTCTGGGGAGCTGTTTTTT. Its protein is CASSLGTSRWSGELFF.

The chain combines TRBV6-5 with TRBJ2-2; D uncertain. Germline CDR1 reads MNHEY; CDR2 reads SVGAGI. The CDR3 covers 12 residues. Trimming took 6 bases from V and 8 from J, leaving 10 bases between them. The CDR3 DNA is TGTGCCAGCAGCAAAGGAGAGGGGGAGCTGTTTTTT. Translation gives CASSKGEGELFF.

The chain is built from TRBV10-3 and TRBJ2-2; TRBD1 agrees at 7 bases. Unmatched junction bases numbered 6, after V lost 7 bases and J lost 1 base. From germline, CDR1 is ENHRY and CDR2 SYGVKD. The CDR3 covers 15 residues. The DNA for the CDR3 is TGTGCCATCACCCCGGGACAGAGGAACACCGGGGAGCTGTTTTTT. This encodes CAITPGQRNTGELFF.

The rearrangement links TRBV7-9 to TRBJ2-5; TRBD2 matches at 9 bases. This CDR3 is 15 amino acids long. With 4 bases clipped from V and 5 bases from J, the junction kept 8 bases outside the gene matches. Germline loops: CDR1 SEHNR, CDR2 FQNEAQ (reference sequence). CDR3 sequence reads: CASSYRGGAGETQYF. DNA of the CDR3: TGTGCCAGCAGCTACCGCGGGGGGGCCGGGGAGACCCAGTACTTC.

Only one count was recorded for this clone. The genes are TRBV18 and TRBJ2-5; perhaps TRBD2 as D (5 bases). This CDR3 is 16 amino acids long. V lost 2 bases, J lost 2 bases, and 15 bases lay in between. The germline V gene encodes CDR1 KGHSH and CDR2 LQKENI. This chain's CDR3 is CASSPAPLAGQETQYF. The DNA for the CDR3 is TGTGCCAGCTCACCAGCTCCCCTTGCGGGTCAAGAGACCCAGTACTTC.

V and J are TRBV7-2 and TRBJ2-7, with 8 bases identical to TRBD2. V lost 5 bases and J lost 2; bases outside the gene matches: 11. Germline V gives CDR1 SGHTA, CDR2 FQGNSA. The CDR3 length is 16 residues. The CDR3 spells CASSPGGGGSTYEQYF. CDR3 DNA sequence: TGTGCCAGCAGCCCGGGGGGCGGGGGGAGCACCTACGAGCAGTACTTC.

This chain connects TRBV5-1 to TRBJ2-3; 7 nucleotides agree with TRBD1. This CDR3 region has 14 residues. Germline V lookup: CDR1 SGHRS, CDR2 YFSETQ. The trim removed 3 bases at V and 4 bases at J, leaving 5 bases unmatched. The CDR3 sequence: CASSSNRGADTQYF. CDR3 bases: TGCGCCAGCAGCTCGAACAGGGGCGCAGATACGCAGTATTTT.

This clone was seen just once. The rearrangement links TRBV10-1 to TRBJ1-1, with D possibly TRBD1 on 6 matching bases. The CDR3 runs 17 residues. Trimming took off 4 bases at V and 3 bases at J, with 21 bases between the two ends. Germline values: CDR1 WNHNN, CDR2 SYGVQD (reference sequence). The CDR3: CASSVIPGTTEDTEAFF. Written as DNA, the CDR3 is TGCGCCAGCAGTGTGATCCCCGGGACAACCGAGGACACTGAAGCTTTCTTT.

Concerning this clone itself: Within the sample, other DNA sequences also encode this same CDR3. The chain carries TRBV30 and TRBJ1-1; D not certain. The germline V and J ends were trimmed by 0 bases and 2 bases, with 7 bases remaining between them. CDR1 and CDR2 from the germline V gene are GTSNPN and SVGIG (reference sequence). The CDR3 loop spans 13 amino acids. CDR3 region: CAWSVRVNTEAFF. The DNA for the CDR3 is TGTGCCTGGAGTGTCCGCGTCAACACTGAAGCTTTCTTT.

The chain links TRBV12-3 or TRBV12-4 to TRBJ1-2; 11 bases align to TRBD1. Trimming cost V 6 bases and J 4 bases; bases outside gene matches: 1. The CDR3 totals 13 residues. The CDR3 nucleotides read TGTGCCAGCAGGGGGACAGGGGGCTATGGCTACACCTTC. Translating it yields CASRGTGGYGYTF.

This chain links TRBV3-1 (or the pseudogene TRBV3-2) with TRBJ1-2; 8 bases are a match to TRBD1. Germline V gene sequence: CDR1 LGHDT, CDR2 YNNKEL (reference sequence). J was trimmed by 7 bases and V by 3 bases; bases with no gene match: 10. CDR3 length: 15 residues. CDR3 residues: CASSQRGQARGGYTF. The DNA for the CDR3 is TGTGCCAGCAGCCAGAGGGGACAGGCGCGGGGTGGCTACACCTTC.